The rows below give T cell receptor beta chains drawn from one sample of a study of chemoradiotherapy in HPV16-positive cancers. Using immunoSEQ multiplex PCR, the repertoire was profiled, and TCRdb retains in-frame clones only, with some absent. The table lists approximately 11,000 clones, 90% of them singletons. This sample was taken from a patient who underwent chemoradiotherapy. The source of these receptors is a human donor with HPV-associated anogenital cancer. Both conserved end residues are part of each CDR3. The order of the fields is J gene, clone size, V gene, D gene, CDR3 DNA, CDR3 protein. D genes are given only for firm matches. Rows may omit the clone size; those that give it use once, few, many or a size class.

J: TRBJ1-2; size: .; V: TRBV14; D: TRBD1; DNA: TGTGCCAGCAGGACAGGGGATTTCTATGGCTACACCTTC; CDR3: CASRTGDFYGYTF
J: TRBJ2-7; size: .; V: TRBV30; D: .; DNA: TGTGCCTGGACCTCGACCGGGACTGGCCGTGGAGAGCAGTACTTC; CDR3: CAWTSTGTGRGEQYF
J: TRBJ1-5; size: .; V: TRBV19; D: .; DNA: TGTGCCAGTAGTATAGGGACATCCCAAAGCAATCAGCCCCAGCATTTT; CDR3: CASSIGTSQSNQPQHF
J: TRBJ1-1; size: few; V: TRBV2; D: .; DNA: TGTGCCAGCAGTGAATACCAGGAAGCTTTCTTT; CDR3: CASSEYQEAFF
J: TRBJ2-1; size: once; V: TRBV27; D: .; DNA: TGTGCCAGCAGTTTTCTTAGCGCGGGACAGACCTACAATGAGCAGTTCTTC; CDR3: CASSFLSAGQTYNEQFF
J: TRBJ2-2; size: .; V: TRBV9; D: .; DNA: TGTGCCAGCAGCCCCAATGCCGGCGGGGAGCTGTTTTTT; CDR3: CASSPNAGGELFF
J: TRBJ2-5; size: .; V: TRBV11-3; D: .; DNA: TGTGCCAGTTCCAGGGGCGGGAGAACGGAGACCCAGTACTTC; CDR3: CASSRGGRTETQYF
J: TRBJ1-2; size: .; V: TRBV7-9; D: TRBD1; DNA: TGTGCCAGCAGCTTGGGAGACAGGGGTCATGGCTACACCTTC; CDR3: CASSLGDRGHGYTF
J: TRBJ1-5; size: .; V: TRBV6-5; D: .; DNA: TGTGCCAGCAGTTCGGACAGAAATAGCAATCAGCCCCAGCATTTT; CDR3: CASSSDRNSNQPQHF
J: TRBJ2-5; size: .; V: TRBV7-2; D: TRBD2; DNA: TGTGCCAGCAGCCCAAAGTGGCTAGCGGGGGGGACCCAAGAGACCCAGTACTTC; CDR3: CASSPKWLAGGTQETQYF
J: TRBJ2-1; size: .; V: TRBV10-3; D: .; DNA: TGTGCCATCAGTGGGGGCCAGAAGGGGCAGTTCTTC; CDR3: CAISGGQKGQFF
J: TRBJ2-1; size: .; V: TRBV15; D: .; DNA: TGTGCCACCAGCAGAGATAGGCAGGGGCAGGGTGAGCAGTTCTTC; CDR3: CATSRDRQGQGEQFF
J: TRBJ2-2; size: .; V: TRBV11-2; D: .; DNA: TGTGCCAGCAGCTCCCTCCGGAGCGGTTACACCGGGGAGCTGTTTTTT; CDR3: CASSSLRSGYTGELFF
J: TRBJ2-1; size: .; V: TRBV7-2; D: TRBD1; DNA: TGTGCCAGCAGCCCCCTGACAGGGGGCAATGAGCAGTTCTTC; CDR3: CASSPLTGGNEQFF
J: TRBJ2-5; size: .; V: TRBV5-6; D: .; DNA: TGTGCCAGCAGCTTGGAGAGCAGGGGGGGGGAGACCCAGTACTTC; CDR3: CASSLESRGGETQYF
J: TRBJ2-7; size: .; V: TRBV4-1; D: .; DNA: TGCGCCAGCAGCCAAGAGGACGGGAGAGACTACGAGCAGTACTTC; CDR3: CASSQEDGRDYEQYF
J: TRBJ2-2; size: once; V: TRBV14; D: TRBD1; DNA: TGTGCCAGCAGCCAACGACAGGGGATCCCAGCTAACACCGGGGAGCTGTTTTTT; CDR3: CASSQRQGIPANTGELFF
J: TRBJ2-7; size: .; V: TRBV30; D: .; DNA: TGTGCCTGGAGTGTAATAGGGAGGAGCTCCTACGAGCAGTACTTC; CDR3: CAWSVIGRSSYEQYF
J: TRBJ2-3; size: once; V: TRBV5-4; D: TRBD2; DNA: TGTGCCAGCAGCCAGAGCGGGACGAGCACAGATACGCAGTATTTT; CDR3: CASSQSGTSTDTQYF
J: TRBJ1-2; size: .; V: TRBV6-1; D: .; DNA: TGTGCCAGCAGTGACGGGGTCTTCTATGGCTACACCTTC; CDR3: CASSDGVFYGYTF
J: TRBJ1-3; size: .; V: TRBV4-2; D: TRBD1; DNA: TGTGCCAGCAGCCAAGAAGGGGAGACAGGGGGCCCCTTGGGAAACACCATATATTTT; CDR3: CASSQEGETGGPLGNTIYF
J: TRBJ1-4; size: .; V: TRBV7-6; D: .; DNA: TGTGCCAGCAGCTTAAGCCAGGGGCGCGGTGAAAAACTGTTTTTT; CDR3: CASSLSQGRGEKLFF
J: TRBJ2-6; size: .; V: TRBV29-1; D: .; DNA: TGCAGCGTTGCCCGCGAGGGGGTTGGGGCCAACGTCCTGACTTTC; CDR3: CSVAREGVGANVLTF
J: TRBJ1-5; size: once; V: TRBV5-4; D: .; DNA: TGTGCCAGCAGCCCGGACTTAGGAGATCAGCCCCAGCATTTT; CDR3: CASSPDLGDQPQHF
J: TRBJ2-3; size: .; V: TRBV7-9; D: .; DNA: TGTGCCAGCACCGCTGCTCCGGGTGATACGCAGTATTTT; CDR3: CASTAAPGDTQYF
J: TRBJ2-3; size: .; V: TRBV5-1; D: .; DNA: TGCGCCAGCAGCTTGGAGGGGGGGCCCACAGATACGCAGTATTTT; CDR3: CASSLEGGPTDTQYF
J: TRBJ1-1; size: once; V: TRBV7-9; D: .; DNA: TGTGCCAGCAGCTGGGGCGGCCGGAACACTGAAGCTTTCTTT; CDR3: CASSWGGRNTEAFF
J: TRBJ2-1; size: .; V: TRBV6-4; D: TRBD2; DNA: TGTGCCAGCAGTGATATAGCGGGGGCGCGGGAGCAGTTCTTC; CDR3: CASSDIAGAREQFF
J: TRBJ1-1; size: .; V: TRBV6-5; D: TRBD1; DNA: TGTGCCAGCAACCAGGGGGCGAGCACTGAAGCTTTCTTT; CDR3: CASNQGASTEAFF
J: TRBJ1-2; size: .; V: TRBV18; D: .; DNA: TGTGCCAGCTCTCCGGACAACTATTATGGCTACACCTTC; CDR3: CASSPDNYYGYTF
J: TRBJ1-3; size: .; V: TRBV11-3; D: .; DNA: TGTGCCAGCAGCTTAGAAGGTGGCTCTGGAAACACCATATATTTT; CDR3: CASSLEGGSGNTIYF
J: TRBJ1-2; size: once; V: TRBV5-1; D: .; DNA: TGCGCCAGCAGTTTTGGGGGTGACTATGGCTACACCTTC; CDR3: CASSFGGDYGYTF
J: TRBJ1-6; size: .; V: TRBV9; D: .; DNA: TGTGCCAGCAGCGTAGATGGGGCGCGGAAATCACCCCTCCACTTT; CDR3: CASSVDGARKSPLHF
J: TRBJ2-3; size: once; V: TRBV4-2; D: TRBD2; DNA: TGTGCCAGCAGCCAAGTGGTGCGCGGGGGGAGCACAGATACGCAGTATTTT; CDR3: CASSQVVRGGSTDTQYF
J: TRBJ2-1; size: .; V: TRBV20-1; D: .; DNA: TGCAGTGCTAGAGTTTACAATGAGCAGTTCTTC; CDR3: CSARVYNEQFF
J: TRBJ1-1; size: .; V: TRBV11-1; D: .; DNA: TGTGCCAGCAGCTTATTTGGCGGTACTGAAGCTTTCTTT; CDR3: CASSLFGGTEAFF
J: TRBJ2-5; size: .; V: TRBV7-9; D: TRBD2; DNA: TGTGCCAGCAGCTTATCTAGCGGAGAGACCCAGTACTTC; CDR3: CASSLSSGETQYF
J: TRBJ2-7; size: .; V: TRBV7-8; D: .; DNA: TGTGCCAGCAGCTTAGGTTGGGACGAGCAGTACTTC; CDR3: CASSLGWDEQYF
J: TRBJ2-7; size: .; V: TRBV29-1; D: TRBD2; DNA: TGCAGCGTTGGGGGCACTAGCGGGCACACTTACTACGAGCAGTACTTC; CDR3: CSVGGTSGHTYYEQYF
J: TRBJ2-3; size: few; V: TRBV5-6; D: .; DNA: TGTGCCAGCAGCCGGCAGGGGCCAGATACGCAGTATTTT; CDR3: CASSRQGPDTQYF
J: TRBJ1-6; size: once; V: TRBV9; D: .; DNA: TGTGCCAGCAGCGTAGGAGGGGACCCCTATAATTCACCCCTCCACTTT; CDR3: CASSVGGDPYNSPLHF
J: TRBJ1-1; size: .; V: TRBV27; D: TRBD1; DNA: TGTGCCAGCAGTAGACGAGACAGGGGTGGTGGTGAAGCTTTCTTT; CDR3: CASSRRDRGGGEAFF